This T cell receptor (beta chain) emerged from a study of technical replicates of blood from a few donors. Sequenced by immunoSEQ multiplex PCR; TCRdb stores in-frame clones only, minus some. The table lists under 90,000 clones, around 94% of them singletons, with around 0.25% in the top ten. This CDR3 region has 15 residues. Trimming removed 3 bases from V and 3 bases from J, with 12 bases in between. CDR1 MNHEY and CDR2 SMNVEV come from the germline V gene (reference sequence). The sequenced sample was T cells isolated from PBMCs. The receptor's source is a human donor in good health. The chain has TRBV27 and TRBJ1-5; no reliable D call. CDR3 region: CASSFLGRNNQPQHF. The CDR3 DNA is TGTGCCAGCAGTTTCTTGGGCAGGAACAATCAGCCCCAGCATTTT.